Each of the 30 T cell receptor beta chains below was sequenced from the same sample in a study of lymphopenia after photon versus proton radiotherapy. The protocol was immunoSEQ multiplex PCR, while the TCRdb copy is restricted to in-frame clones and leaves out a portion. The repertoire includes about 70,000 clones, roughly 90% of them detected once, and 2.2% sits in the top ten. This material consisted of peripheral blood, taken from a patient treated with photon-based radiotherapy. These receptor sequences come from a woman between 35 and 50 years old with cholangiocarcinoma.

The chain has TRBV9 and TRBJ2-1; TRBD1 is a possible D gene (6 bases). V dropped 0 bases and J dropped 6 bases, with 16 bases sitting between them. The CDR3 is 16 amino acids. Germline assignment: CDR1 SGDLS and CDR2 YYNGEE. CDR3 sequence: CASSVAVGGVSNEQFF. The CDR3 nucleotides are TGTGCCAGCAGCGTAGCGGTAGGGGGTGTGAGCAATGAGCAGTTCTTC.

This CDR3 reads CSARGLYEQYF. Here the CDR3 DNA reads TGCAGTGCTAGAGGGCTCTACGAGCAGTACTTC. The V call is TRBV20-1, the J call TRBJ2-7; D is undetermined. This CDR3 is 11 amino acids long. Trimming shortened V by 1 base and J by 3 bases, and 4 bases separated the two germline ends. Germline lookup yields CDR1 DFQATT and CDR2 SNEGSKA (reference sequence).

The V gene is TRBV5-1, the J gene TRBJ2-1; D gene unclear. CDR1 and CDR2 from the germline V gene are SGHRS and YFSETQ. V was clipped by 1 base and J by 7 bases, with 9 bases between them. The CDR3 runs 13 residues. CDR3 amino acids: CASSLSSGNEQFF. In DNA form, the CDR3 reads TGCGCCAGCAGCTTGTCCTCAGGAAATGAGCAGTTCTTC.

This sequence joins TRBV4-3 and TRBJ2-7; tentatively, D is TRBD2 (5 bases). Germline values: CDR1 LGHNA, CDR2 YSLEER. This CDR3 has 16 residues. Trimming took 1 base from V and 1 from J, leaving 14 bases between them. The chain's CDR3 is CASSQGASGTSYEQYF. The CDR3 region has the DNA TGCGCCAGCAGCCAAGGGGCAAGCGGAACTTCCTACGAGCAGTACTTC.

The chain couples TRBV7-9 to TRBJ2-7, with no clear D. Between the trimmed V and J ends, which lost 3 bases and 6 bases, there was a span of 12 bases. From germline, CDR1 is SEHNR and CDR2 FQNEAQ (reference sequence). The CDR3 totals 13 residues. CDR3 sequence: CASSFDISGEQYF. In DNA form, the CDR3 reads TGTGCCAGCAGCTTTGACATCTCCGGCGAGCAGTACTTC.

This clone has a handful of counts. The rearrangement links TRBV27 to TRBJ1-6, with 7 bases fitting TRBD1. Germline V gene lookup returns CDR1 MNHEY and CDR2 SMNVEV (reference sequence). CDR3 length: 15 residues. The V gene end was trimmed by 8 bases and the J gene end by 3 bases; junction bases not matched to a gene: 7. The CDR3 DNA reads TGTGCCAGCGGACAGGTTGGAGGCTATAATTCACCCCTCCACTTT. This gives the protein CASGQVGGYNSPLHF.

CDR3 in DNA: TGTGCCAGCAGTTACTCGACTAAAGGAGAGACCCAGTACTTC. This codes for CASSYSTKGETQYF. This chain connects TRBV6-5 to TRBJ2-5; possible D gene TRBD2, 5 bases. The V end lost 0 bases, the J end lost 4 bases, and 9 bases lay between the germline ends. The germline V gene encodes CDR1 MNHEY and CDR2 SVGAGI. The CDR3 has 14 amino acids.

The V and J genes are TRBV7-9 and TRBJ2-2, with 8 bases matching TRBD1. In germline, CDR1 is SEHNR, CDR2 FQNEAQ (reference sequence). V lost 4 bases and J lost 7; bases outside the gene matches: 8. CDR3 length equals 15 residues. This CDR3 reads CASSSSRGLGGELFF. CDR3 sequence (DNA): TGTGCCAGCAGCTCTTCCAGGGGGCTCGGCGGGGAGCTGTTTTTT. Full variable domain (missing parts from reference TRBV7-9 and TRBJ2-2): DTGVSQNPRHKITKRGQNVTFRCDPISEHNRLYWYRQTLGQGPEFLTYFQNEAQLEKSRLLSDRFSAERPKGSFSTLEIQRTEQGDSAMYLCASSSSRGLGGELFFGEGSRLTVL.

The chain recombines TRBV5-1 with TRBJ2-7; 8 bases are shared with TRBD2. Germline assignment: CDR1 SGHRS and CDR2 YFSETQ. The length of the CDR3 is 15 residues. V lost 2 bases and J lost 2; bases outside the gene matches: 6. In DNA, the CDR3 is TGCGCCAGCAGCTTACGATCGGGAGGGACCTACGAGCAGTACTTC. Its protein is CASSLRSGGTYEQYF. Based on the CDR3 plus reference TRBV5-1 and TRBJ2-7, the full variable domain is KAGVTQTPRYLIKTRGQQVTLSCSPISGHRSVSWYQQTPGQGLQFLFEYFSETQRNKGNFPGRFSGRQFSNSRSEMNVSTLELGDSALYLCASSLRSGGTYEQYFGPGTRLTVT.

This sequence joins TRBV7-6 and TRBJ2-1; 7 nucleotides match TRBD1. The J segment lost 3 bases and the V segment lost 5 bases, leaving 4 bases of the junction unmatched. The CDR3 is 14 amino acids. CDR1 and CDR2 (germline): SGHVS, FNYEAQ. This CDR3 reads CASSTWDSYNEQFF. Written as DNA, the CDR3 is TGTGCCAGCAGCACGTGGGACAGCTACAATGAGCAGTTCTTC.

The gene calls are TRBV6-5 and TRBJ2-1; the D call may be TRBD1 or TRBD2 (5 bases each). Germline V gene sequence: CDR1 MNHEY, CDR2 SVGAGI. The V end lost 9 bases, the J end lost 7 bases, and 10 bases lay between the germline ends. CDR3 length: 11 residues. The CDR3: CARGEGNEQFF. The CDR3 DNA reads TGTGCCAGGGGGGAAGGGAATGAGCAGTTCTTC.

V gene TRBV29-1 combines with J gene TRBJ2-5; unclear D gene. CDR3 length: 15 amino acids. V was cut by 7 bases and J by 4 bases, with 22 bases left in between. CDR1 and CDR2 (germline): SQVTM, ANQGSEA. The CDR3 region is CSAVGPAARTETQYF. As DNA, the CDR3 is TGCAGCGCCGTGGGTCCAGCAGCAAGAACAGAGACCCAGTACTTC.

The J gene is TRBJ2-1, the V gene TRBV5-1; 15 bases align to TRBD2. The germline V gene has CDR1 SGHRS and CDR2 YFSETQ. The CDR3 covers 16 residues. J was trimmed by 9 bases and V by 3 bases; bases with no gene match: 7. The CDR3 nucleotides are TGCGCCAGCAGCTCACTCGGGACTAGCGGGAGGAGTGAGCAGTTCTTC. This translates into CASSSLGTSGRSEQFF.

The genes are TRBV6-1 and TRBJ2-3; D remains ambiguous. V lost 7 bases and J lost 3, with 8 bases in between. Germline CDR1 reads MNHNS; CDR2 reads SASEGT. This CDR3 has 12 residues. CDR3 protein: CASNTVTDTQYF. The CDR3 region has the DNA TGTGCCAGCAACACGGTAACAGATACGCAGTATTTT.

The table lists this clone with a count of one. The gene calls are TRBV5-1 and TRBJ1-1, with a possible D match to TRBD1 (5 bases). The germline V gene has CDR1 SGHRS and CDR2 YFSETQ. With 0 bases removed from V and 5 bases from J, the gap between germline ends came to 14 bases. The CDR3 runs to 15 residues. The CDR3, as DNA: TGCGCCAGCAGCTTGGGCCGCCAGGGTAGTACTGAAGCTTTCTTT. This codes for CASSLGRQGSTEAFF.

This chain connects TRBV2 to TRBJ1-1, with 8 positions matching TRBD1. Germline-derived CDR1 and CDR2 are SNHLY and FYNNEI. V shed 11 bases and J 5 bases; nucleotides not matched to a gene: 16. This CDR3 contains 15 residues. Here the CDR3 reads CASPGQGASRTEAFF. The CDR3 DNA reads TGTGCCTCGCCCGGGCAGGGGGCGAGTCGGACTGAAGCTTTCTTT. The full variable domain, its missing parts supplied by reference TRBV2 and TRBJ1-1, is EPEVTQTPSHQVTQMGQEVILRCVPISNHLYFYWYRQILGQKVEFLVSFYNNEISEKSEIFDDQFSVERPDGSNFTLKIRSTKLEDSAMYFCASPGQGASRTEAFFGQGTRLTVV.

The V gene is TRBV18, the J gene TRBJ1-1; the D gene is possibly TRBD1 (6 bases). Germline CDR1 reads KGHSH; CDR2 reads LQKENI. Between the trimmed V and J ends, which lost 8 bases and 10 bases, there was a span of 20 bases. CDR3 length: 13 amino acids. CDR3 sequence: CASKSLGGARAFF. For the CDR3, the DNA is TGTGCCAGCAAAAGTTTGGGGGGCGCGAGAGCTTTCTTT.

The chain carries TRBV30 and TRBJ2-1, with 10 nucleotides matching TRBD2. With 1 base clipped from V and 10 bases from J, the junction kept 7 bases outside the gene matches. The CDR3 has 14 amino acids. Germline loops: CDR1 GTSNPN, CDR2 SVGIG (reference sequence). The CDR3 sequence is CAWSDEREGREQFF. The CDR3 nucleotides are TGTGCCTGGAGTGACGAGCGGGAGGGGCGGGAGCAGTTCTTC.

This clone was seen just once. The J gene is TRBJ1-5, the V gene TRBV6-1; D ambiguous. This CDR3 comprises 15 residues. Trimming shortened V by 6 bases and J by 1 base, and 13 bases separated the two germline ends. Germline CDR1 is MNHNS and CDR2 is SASEGT. CDR3 protein: CASSSSGGSNQPQHF. Written as DNA, the CDR3 is TGTGCCAGCAGCTCCTCGGGTGGGAGCAATCAGCCCCAGCATTTT.

This chain links TRBV30 with TRBJ2-2; D might be TRBD2 (5 bases). There are 15 residues in the CDR3. Germline V gene data show CDR1 as GTSNPN and CDR2 as SVGIG (reference sequence). The V end lost 7 bases, the J end lost 2 bases, and 17 bases lay between the germline ends. The CDR3 nucleotides are TGTGCCTATGATTCTACGGGGTTCAACACCGGGGAGCTGTTTTTT. Protein product: CAYDSTGFNTGELFF.

The chain is built from TRBV30 and TRBJ2-7, with D possibly matching TRBD1 (6 bases). Germline lookup yields CDR1 GTSNPN and CDR2 SVGIG (reference sequence). Trimming stripped 2 bases from V and 2 bases from J, with 13 bases between. The CDR3 is 14 residues long. CDR3 amino acids: CAWSSQGTPYEQYF. CDR3 bases: TGTGCCTGGAGTTCACAGGGAACGCCCTACGAGCAGTACTTC. The variable domain in full, with the rest retrieved from reference TRBV30 and TRBJ2-7, is SQTIHQWPATLVQPVGSPLSLECTVEGTSNPNLYWYRQAAGRGLQLLFYSVGIGQISSEVPQNLSASRPQDRQFILSSKKLLLSDSGFYLCAWSSQGTPYEQYFGPGTRLTVT.

This chain links TRBV27 with TRBJ2-2; 8 bases are shared with TRBD1. This CDR3 region has 15 residues. V shed 4 bases, J shed 4 bases, and the junction held 5 bases outside the gene matches. Germline CDR1 and CDR2: MNHEY and SMNVEV (reference sequence). The CDR3 spells CASSSWTGSTGELFF. In DNA form, the CDR3 reads TGTGCCAGCAGTTCTTGGACAGGGAGCACCGGGGAGCTGTTTTTT.

The chain recombines TRBV19 with TRBJ1-2; no definite D call. The germline CDR1 and CDR2 sequences are LNHDA and SQIVND (reference sequence). CDR3 size: 13 residues. Trimming left V 4 bases short and J 1 base short, with 7 bases between. CDR3 nucleotide sequence: TGTGCCAGTAGTAGAGAGCGTAACTATGGCTACACCTTC. This encodes CASSRERNYGYTF.

V is TRBV10-1 and J is TRBJ1-1; D possibly corresponds to TRBD1 (6 bases). Looked up from germline, CDR1 is WNHNN and CDR2 is SYGVQD (reference sequence). V lost 5 bases, J lost 4 bases, and 17 bases lay in between. The CDR3 loop spans 15 amino acids. CDR3 sequence: CASSKTTGRGTEAFF. CDR3 sequence (DNA): TGCGCCAGCAGTAAGACCACAGGGAGGGGCACTGAAGCTTTCTTT.

V gene TRBV28 combines with J gene TRBJ1-3, with D hard to call. Germline-derived CDR1 and CDR2 are MDHEN and SYDVKM. This CDR3 has 14 residues. V was clipped by 5 bases and J by 5 bases, with 13 bases between them. The chain's CDR3 is CASSPQGLRNTIYF. The CDR3 DNA reads TGTGCCAGCAGTCCCCAAGGGCTCCGAAACACCATATATTTT.

This chain uses TRBV5-1 with TRBJ2-7; perhaps TRBD1 as D (6 bases). Germline V gene sequence: CDR1 SGHRS, CDR2 YFSETQ. The ends were cut back, 2 bases at V and 6 bases at J, with 15 bases in the middle. The CDR3 spans 14 residues. In nucleotides, the CDR3 is TGCGCCAGCAGCTTTACAGGGCCCCGGGCCGAGCAGTACTTC. Its translation is CASSFTGPRAEQYF.

This chain joins TRBV5-1 and TRBJ1-1; D might be TRBD1 (5 bases). Germline V CDR1 and CDR2: SGHRS, YFSETQ. There are 14 residues in the CDR3. Trimming took 4 bases from V and 1 from J, leaving 11 bases between them. The CDR3 DNA is TGCGCCAGCAGCGCGGGGACGGGGAACACTGAAGCTTTCTTT. Protein sequence: CASSAGTGNTEAFF.

V and J are TRBV5-8 and TRBJ1-5; no firm D call. The CDR3 has 13 amino acids. CDR1 and CDR2 (germline): SGHTS, YDEGEE. V lost 1 base and J 7 bases, leaving 9 bases between the germline ends. The CDR3 bases are TGTGCCAGCAGCTTGCCCTTCCCCCAGCCCCAGCATTTT. Protein: CASSLPFPQPQHF.

This rearrangement joins TRBV27 to TRBJ1-3; D is unclear. The germline gives CDR1 MNHEY, CDR2 SMNVEV (reference sequence). Trimming stripped 3 bases from V and 0 bases from J, with 21 bases between. The CDR3 is made up of 19 amino acids. In DNA form, the CDR3 reads TGTGCCAGCAGTTTTGCTCCCCCGGACTTGGCCGTCTCTGGAAACACCATATATTTT. Its translation: CASSFAPPDLAVSGNTIYF.

CDR3 coding DNA: TGTGCCAGCAGCGTCAAGGCAGGGGGGAACACTGAAGCTTTCTTT. Translation gives CASSVKAGGNTEAFF. The rearrangement joins TRBV9 to TRBJ1-1, with TRBD1 identical over 7 bases. V was clipped by 2 bases and J by 1 base; unmatched bases: 5. This CDR3 has 15 residues. Per the germline V gene, CDR1 is SGDLS and CDR2 is YYNGEE.